The following is a TCR beta chain sequence with its context. Its cognate antigen has yet to be identified. No base qualities exist here, and no much larger clone lies one base off it. This sample is drawn from a study listed by TCRdb under 2016. Receptor libraries were prepared by RT-PCR. Sequencing relied on an Illumina MiSeq. The public reads were run again by TCRdb, first through fastp at Q25 and then through MiXCR, and only productive beta chains were kept. A single entry per CDR3 protein holds the most common genes and DNA from its merged rows. Across this sample there are just over 550 distinct CDR3 sequences, with around half seen only once. The top ten clonotypes cover roughly 48% of the sample. The germline V gene encodes CDR1 ENHRY and CDR2 SYGVKD. Ends trimmed: V by 5 bases, J by 4 bases; bases unmatched to a gene: 5. The CDR3, from cysteine to phenylalanine, totals 15 residues. The read is trimmed to its CDR3 DNA, 45 bases read in frame from base 1.

Recombination linked TRBV10-3 to TRBJ2-1; TRBD2 matches 10 bases in the middle. The clonotype originates from a female donor with primary Sjogren's syndrome. The sequencing input was memory CD4+ T cells from salivary gland. At the DNA level, the sequence is TGTGCCATCAGTTTAGCGGGGGGACCGTACAATGAGCAGTTCTTC. The resulting protein is CAISLAGGPYNEQFF.